This T cell receptor (beta chain) came from a study of human T cells and chemical hapten exposure. In the study's own analysis: Per sample, the median was approximately 96,000 TCRs, with values from around 25,000 to 690,000. TCRdb ran MiXCR on the RACE reads and lists one entry per CDR3 protein. The authors' filters were not applied to this entry. The data hold around 200,000 distinct CDR3 sequences, with around 25% observed a single time. There are 15 residues in the CDR3. Losses at the gene ends were 5 bases for V and 6 bases for J; bases not matched to a gene: 8. Time point specified: patch test 3, about 24 weeks after DPC sensitization. Noted treatment: therapeutic diphenylcyclopropenone sensitization with weekly scalp DPC. Donors were 18 to 70-year-old alopecia patients suitable for DPC. A few counts support this clonotype.

This rearrangement joins TRBV12-3 or TRBV12-4 to TRBJ2-7; TRBD1 matches at 12 bases. The source material was whole blood, sampled in connection with sensitization to the hapten diphenylcyclopropenone (DPC). This receptor was taken from a woman in her forties with alopecia areata. Some clones in this sample may be carry-over from other donors' samples. The chain's CDR3 is CASSPPGTGGAEQYF. CDR3 nucleotides: TGTGCCAGCAGTCCCCCCGGGACAGGGGGCGCCGAGCAGTACTTC.